This T cell receptor (beta chain) was captured by sequencing in a study of cytomegalovirus exposure and HLA in healthy donors. Trimming took 1 base from V and 8 from J; bases not matched to a gene: 13. Germline CDR1 SGHNT, CDR2 YYREEE (reference sequence). CDR3 length: 17 amino acids. The study, taken as a whole, reports: Later, an analysis found that common viral pathogens appeared to be linked with several of the most significant clusters.

The PCR was carried out with 60 Vbeta primers and 13 Jbeta primers. The assay was immunoSEQ multiplex PCR, and TCRdb's table has in-frame clones only and misses some. This sample has over 85,000 clones, with 55% to 80% found just once. On this clone itself: The antigen is not known.

Material: PBMCs. The receptor comes from a female donor in good health and CMV-seronegative. This sequence joins TRBV5-4 and TRBJ2-1; 9 bases map to TRBD2. The DNA for the CDR3 is TGTGCCAGCAGCTTGAGGCTAGCGGGACATGGTGGCTATGAGCAGTTCTTC. Its protein is CASSLRLAGHGGYEQFF.